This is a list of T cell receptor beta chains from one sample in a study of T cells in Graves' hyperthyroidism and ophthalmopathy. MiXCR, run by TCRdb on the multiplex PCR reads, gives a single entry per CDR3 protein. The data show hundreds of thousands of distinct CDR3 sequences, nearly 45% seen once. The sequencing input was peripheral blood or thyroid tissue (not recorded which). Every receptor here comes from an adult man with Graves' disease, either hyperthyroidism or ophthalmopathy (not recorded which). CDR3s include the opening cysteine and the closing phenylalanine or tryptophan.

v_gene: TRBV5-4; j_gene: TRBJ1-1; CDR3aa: CASSFGARATEAFF
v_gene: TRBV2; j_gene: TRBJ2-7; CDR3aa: CASSTGVNAYEQYF
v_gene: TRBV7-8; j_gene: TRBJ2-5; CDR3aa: CASSNRQTQYF
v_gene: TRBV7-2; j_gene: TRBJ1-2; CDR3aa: CASRSQGRDYTF
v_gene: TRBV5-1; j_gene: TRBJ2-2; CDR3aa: CASSLALAGDTGELFF
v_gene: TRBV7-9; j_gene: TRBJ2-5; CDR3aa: CASSPAGTAQETQYF
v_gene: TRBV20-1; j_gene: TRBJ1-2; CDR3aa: CSARTIQGRYGYTF
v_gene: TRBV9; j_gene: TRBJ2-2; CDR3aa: CASSPHVGDTGELFF
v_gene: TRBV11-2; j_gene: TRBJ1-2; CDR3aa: CASSLGTGGFGYTF
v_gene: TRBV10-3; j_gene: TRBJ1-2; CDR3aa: CAISGLRDSRNYGYTF
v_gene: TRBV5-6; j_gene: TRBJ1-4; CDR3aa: CASRLDRGTNEKLFF
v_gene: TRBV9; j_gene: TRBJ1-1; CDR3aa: CASSVGNRGLSEAFF
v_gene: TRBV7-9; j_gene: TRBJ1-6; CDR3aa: CASSINSPLHF
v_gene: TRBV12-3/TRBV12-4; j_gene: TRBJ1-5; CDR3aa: CASSFRQLDSNQPQHF
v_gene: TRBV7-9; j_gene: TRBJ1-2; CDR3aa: CASSLWASPRGDYGYTF
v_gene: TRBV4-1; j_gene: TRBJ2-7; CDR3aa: CASSQLRQGAGEQYF
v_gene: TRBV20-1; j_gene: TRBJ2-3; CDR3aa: CSASPTSGTTDTQYF